Sequencing of this T cell receptor (beta chain) was carried out in a study of T cell responses to AZD1222 COVID-19 vaccine. Study outcomes and limitations: Vaccine-related CD4 TCRs covered spike, predominating at 160-218 and 743-854. Sampled repertoires all dated from after the peak T cell response. Of the AZD1222 recipients, only 5 to 7 were seropositive at baseline.

This clone was detected only once. Its antigen is not identified. Second doses were pooled across both intervals (about 4 or about 12 weeks). This CDR3 has 13 amino acids. Germline V gives CDR1 MNHEY, CDR2 SVGAGI. Trimming left V 0 bases short and J 5 bases short, with 6 bases between. This table comes from immunoSEQ multiplex PCR, and its TCRdb copy is limited to in-frame clones, with some not included. The sample yields 50,000 to 65,000 clones, around 92% seen once. The TCR comes from an adult who received the AZD1222 COVID-19 vaccine. The chain carries TRBV6-5 and TRBJ2-3; D not resolved. Sequencing used peripheral blood, obtained 28 days after the second AZD1222 dose. Here the CDR3 DNA reads TGTGCCAGCAGTTACTCGCCCAAAGATACGCAGTATTTT. Amino acids: CASSYSPKDTQYF.